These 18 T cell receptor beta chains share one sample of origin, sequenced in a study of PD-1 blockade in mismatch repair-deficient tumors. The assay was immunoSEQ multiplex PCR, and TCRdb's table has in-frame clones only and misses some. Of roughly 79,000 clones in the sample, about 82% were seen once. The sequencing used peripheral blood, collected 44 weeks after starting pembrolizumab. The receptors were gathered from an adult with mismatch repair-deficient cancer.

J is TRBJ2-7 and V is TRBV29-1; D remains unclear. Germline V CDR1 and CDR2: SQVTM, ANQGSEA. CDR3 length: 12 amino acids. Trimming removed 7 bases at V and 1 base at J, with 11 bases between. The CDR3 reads CSGTGRSYEQYF. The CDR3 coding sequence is TGCAGCGGGACGGGCCGGTCCTACGAGCAGTACTTC.

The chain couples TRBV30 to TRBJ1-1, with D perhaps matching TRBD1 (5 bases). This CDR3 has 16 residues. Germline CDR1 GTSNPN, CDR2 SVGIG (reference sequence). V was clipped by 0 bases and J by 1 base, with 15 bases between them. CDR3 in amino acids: CAWSVLAGSGNTEAFF. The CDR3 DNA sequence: TGTGCCTGGAGTGTATTGGCAGGGTCAGGGAACACTGAAGCTTTCTTT.

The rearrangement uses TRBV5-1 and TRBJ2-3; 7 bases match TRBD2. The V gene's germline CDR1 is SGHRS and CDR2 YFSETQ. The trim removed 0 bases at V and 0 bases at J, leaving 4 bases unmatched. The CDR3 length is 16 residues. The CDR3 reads CASSLAGGISTDTQYF. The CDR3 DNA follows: TGCGCCAGCAGCTTGGCCGGGGGGATTAGCACAGATACGCAGTATTTT.

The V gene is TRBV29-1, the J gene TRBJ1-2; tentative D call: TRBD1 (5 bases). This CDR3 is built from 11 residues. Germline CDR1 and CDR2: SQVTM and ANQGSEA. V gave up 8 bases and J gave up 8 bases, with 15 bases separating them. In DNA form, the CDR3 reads TGCAGCTCTGGGACGGGCGGAGGCTACACCTTC. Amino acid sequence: CSSGTGGGYTF.

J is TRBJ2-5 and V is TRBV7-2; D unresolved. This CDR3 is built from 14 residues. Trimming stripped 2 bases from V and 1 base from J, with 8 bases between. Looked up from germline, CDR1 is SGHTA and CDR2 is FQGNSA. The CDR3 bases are TGTGCCAGCAGCTTATCGGCAGGCCAAGAGACCCAGTACTTC. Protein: CASSLSAGQETQYF.

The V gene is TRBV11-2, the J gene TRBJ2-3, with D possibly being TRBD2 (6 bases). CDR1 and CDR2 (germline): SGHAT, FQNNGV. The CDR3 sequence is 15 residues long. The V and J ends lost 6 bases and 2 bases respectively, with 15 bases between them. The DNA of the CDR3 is TGTGCCAGCAGACAAACTAGCTATAACACAGATACGCAGTATTTT. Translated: CASRQTSYNTDTQYF. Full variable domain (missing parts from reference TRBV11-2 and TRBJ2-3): EAGVAQSPRYKIIEKRQSVAFWCNPISGHATLYWYQQILGQGPKLLIQFQNNGVVDDSQLPKDRFSAERLKGVDSTLKIQPAKLEDSAVYLCASRQTSYNTDTQYFGPGTRLTVL.

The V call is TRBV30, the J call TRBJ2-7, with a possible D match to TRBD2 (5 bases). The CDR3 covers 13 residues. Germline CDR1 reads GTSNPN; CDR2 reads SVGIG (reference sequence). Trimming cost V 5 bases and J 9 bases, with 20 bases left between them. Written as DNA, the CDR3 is TGTGCCTGGGCACCCCCGGGCCCACGGGGGCAGTACTTC. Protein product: CAWAPPGPRGQYF. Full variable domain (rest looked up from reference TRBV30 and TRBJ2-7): SQTIHQWPATLVQPVGSPLSLECTVEGTSNPNLYWYRQAAGRGLQLLFYSVGIGQISSEVPQNLSASRPQDRQFILSSKKLLLSDSGFYLCAWAPPGPRGQYFGPGTRLTVT.

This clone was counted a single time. The CDR3 nucleotides are TGTGCCAGCAGCTTGGAGTGGGGGAACACTGAAGCTTTCTTT. This sequence encodes CASSLEWGNTEAFF. The chain combines TRBV5-4 with TRBJ1-1; D is undetermined. The ends were cut back, 0 bases at V and 1 base at J, with 7 bases in the middle. The CDR3 is made up of 14 amino acids. Germline V CDR1 and CDR2: SGHNT, YYREEE (reference sequence). The variable domain in full, with the rest retrieved from reference TRBV5-4 and TRBJ1-1, is ETGVTQSPTHLIKTRGQQVTLRCSSQSGHNTVSWYQQALGQGPQFIFQYYREEENGRGNFPPRFSGLQFPNYSSELNVNALELDDSALYLCASSLEWGNTEAFFGQGTRLTVV.

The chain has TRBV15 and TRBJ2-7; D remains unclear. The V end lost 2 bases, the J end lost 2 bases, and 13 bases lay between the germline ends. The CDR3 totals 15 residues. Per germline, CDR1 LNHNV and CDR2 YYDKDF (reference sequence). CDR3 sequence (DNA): TGTGCCACCAGCAGAAATGCTTACTCAACCTACGAGCAGTACTTC. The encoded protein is CATSRNAYSTYEQYF.

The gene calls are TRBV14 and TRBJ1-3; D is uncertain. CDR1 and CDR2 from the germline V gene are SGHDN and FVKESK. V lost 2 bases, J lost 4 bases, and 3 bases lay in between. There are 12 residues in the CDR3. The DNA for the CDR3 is TGTGCCAGCAGCCAAAACGGAAACACCATATATTTT. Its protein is CASSQNGNTIYF.

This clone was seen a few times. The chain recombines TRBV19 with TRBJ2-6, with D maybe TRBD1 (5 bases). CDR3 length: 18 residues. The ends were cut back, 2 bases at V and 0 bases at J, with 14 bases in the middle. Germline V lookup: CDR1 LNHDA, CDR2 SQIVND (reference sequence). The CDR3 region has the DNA TGTGCCAGTAGTATAAGGACACAAACCGTCTCTGGGGCCAACGTCCTGACTTTC. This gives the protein CASSIRTQTVSGANVLTF.

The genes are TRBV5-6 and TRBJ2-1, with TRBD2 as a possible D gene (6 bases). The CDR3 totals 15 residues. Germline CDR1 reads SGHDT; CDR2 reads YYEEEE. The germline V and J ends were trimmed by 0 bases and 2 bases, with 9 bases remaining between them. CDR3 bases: TGTGCCAGCAGCTTGGAGCGCGGGGCCTACAATGAGCAGTTCTTC. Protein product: CASSLERGAYNEQFF.

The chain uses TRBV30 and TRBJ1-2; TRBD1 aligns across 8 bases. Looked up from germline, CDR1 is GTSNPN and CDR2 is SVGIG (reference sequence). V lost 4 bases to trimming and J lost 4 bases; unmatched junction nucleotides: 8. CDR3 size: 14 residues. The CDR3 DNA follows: TGTGCCTGGACCCGGACAGGGACGAGCTATGGCTACACCTTC. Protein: CAWTRTGTSYGYTF.

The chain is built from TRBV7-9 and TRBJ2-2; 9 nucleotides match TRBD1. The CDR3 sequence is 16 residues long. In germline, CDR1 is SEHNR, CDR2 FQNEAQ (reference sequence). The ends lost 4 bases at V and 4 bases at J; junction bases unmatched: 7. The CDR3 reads CASSSTGGGFTGELFF. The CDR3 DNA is TGTGCCAGCAGCTCAACAGGGGGCGGTTTCACCGGGGAGCTGTTTTTT. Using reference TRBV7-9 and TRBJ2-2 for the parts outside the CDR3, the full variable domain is DTGVSQNPRHKITKRGQNVTFRCDPISEHNRLYWYRQTLGQGPEFLTYFQNEAQLEKSRLLSDRFSAERPKGSFSTLEIQRTEQGDSAMYLCASSSTGGGFTGELFFGEGSRLTVL.

CDR3 in DNA: TGTGCTAGTGCCCCGGGGGCTTCCTATGGCTACACCTTC. Translation: CASAPGASYGYTF. The chain links TRBV12-5 to TRBJ1-2, with D perhaps TRBD1 (6 bases). The CDR3 spans 13 residues. The V gene's germline CDR1 is LGHNT and CDR2 FRNRAP. The germline V and J ends were trimmed by 7 bases and 4 bases, with 13 bases remaining between them. Together with reference TRBV12-5 and TRBJ1-2, the CDR3 gives the full variable domain: DARVTQTPRHKVTEMGQEVTMRCQPILGHNTVFWYRQTMMQGLELLAYFRNRAPLDDSGMPKDRFSAEMPDATLATLKIQPSEPRDSAVYFCASAPGASYGYTFGSGTRLTVV.

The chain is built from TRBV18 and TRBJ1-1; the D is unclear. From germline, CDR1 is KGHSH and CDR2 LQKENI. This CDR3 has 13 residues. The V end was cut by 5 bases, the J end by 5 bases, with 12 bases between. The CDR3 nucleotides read TGTGCCAGCTCAATCGGACGAGAGACTGAAGCTTTCTTT. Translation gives CASSIGRETEAFF.

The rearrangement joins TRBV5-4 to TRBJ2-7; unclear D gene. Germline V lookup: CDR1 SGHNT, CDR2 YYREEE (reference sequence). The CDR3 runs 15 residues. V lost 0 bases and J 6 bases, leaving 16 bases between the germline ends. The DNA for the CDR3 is TGTGCCAGCAGCTTGGGAGGCAGAGCGAGTCCCGAGCAGTACTTC. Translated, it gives CASSLGGRASPEQYF.

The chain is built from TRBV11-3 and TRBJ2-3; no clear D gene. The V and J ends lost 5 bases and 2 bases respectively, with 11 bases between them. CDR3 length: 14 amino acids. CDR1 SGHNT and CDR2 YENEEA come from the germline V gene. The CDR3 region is CASSPFLNTDTQYF. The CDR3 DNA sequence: TGTGCCAGCAGCCCCTTTCTGAACACAGATACGCAGTATTTT.